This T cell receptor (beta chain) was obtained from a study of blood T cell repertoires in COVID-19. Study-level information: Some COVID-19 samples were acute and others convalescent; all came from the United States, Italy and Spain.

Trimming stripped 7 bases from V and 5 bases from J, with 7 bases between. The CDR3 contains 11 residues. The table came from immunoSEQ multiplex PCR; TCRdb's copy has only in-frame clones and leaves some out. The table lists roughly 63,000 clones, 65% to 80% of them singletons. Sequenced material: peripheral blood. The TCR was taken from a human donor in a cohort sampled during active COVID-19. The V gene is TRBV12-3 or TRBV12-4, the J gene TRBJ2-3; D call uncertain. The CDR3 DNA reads TGTGCCAGCACCCTAAGAGATACGCAGTATTTT. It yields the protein CASTLRDTQYF.